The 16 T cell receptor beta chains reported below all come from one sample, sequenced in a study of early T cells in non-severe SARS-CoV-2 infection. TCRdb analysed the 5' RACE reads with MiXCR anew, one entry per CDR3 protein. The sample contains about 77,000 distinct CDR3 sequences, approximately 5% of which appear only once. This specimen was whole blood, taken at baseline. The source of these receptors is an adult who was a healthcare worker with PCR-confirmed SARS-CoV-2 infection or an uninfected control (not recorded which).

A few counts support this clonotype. CDR3 DNA sequence: TGTGCCAGCGCGTCGACTAGCGGGGGCCGTGGGCAGTTCTTC. Protein sequence: CASASTSGGRGQFF. J is TRBJ2-1 and V is TRBV11-2; the match to TRBD2 covers 12 bases. The germline V gene has CDR1 SGHAT and CDR2 FQNNGV. J was trimmed by 12 bases and V by 8 bases; bases with no gene match: 11. This CDR3 has 14 residues.

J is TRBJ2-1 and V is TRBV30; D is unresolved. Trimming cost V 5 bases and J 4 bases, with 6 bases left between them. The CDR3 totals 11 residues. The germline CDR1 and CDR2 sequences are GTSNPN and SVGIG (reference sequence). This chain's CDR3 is CAWLGYNEQFF. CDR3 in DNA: TGTGCCTGGTTGGGGTACAATGAGCAGTTCTTC.

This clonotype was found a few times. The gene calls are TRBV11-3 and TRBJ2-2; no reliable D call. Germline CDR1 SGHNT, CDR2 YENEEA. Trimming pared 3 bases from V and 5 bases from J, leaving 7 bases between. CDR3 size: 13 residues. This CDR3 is CASSFDVTGELFF. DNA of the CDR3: TGTGCCAGCAGCTTTGACGTGACCGGGGAGCTGTTTTTT.

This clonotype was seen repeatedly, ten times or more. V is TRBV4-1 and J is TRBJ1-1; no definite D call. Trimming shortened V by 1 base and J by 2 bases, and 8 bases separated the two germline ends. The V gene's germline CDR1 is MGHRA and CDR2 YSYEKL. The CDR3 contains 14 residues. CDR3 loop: CASSQARGNTEAFF. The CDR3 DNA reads TGCGCCAGCAGCCAAGCCCGGGGAAACACTGAAGCTTTCTTT.

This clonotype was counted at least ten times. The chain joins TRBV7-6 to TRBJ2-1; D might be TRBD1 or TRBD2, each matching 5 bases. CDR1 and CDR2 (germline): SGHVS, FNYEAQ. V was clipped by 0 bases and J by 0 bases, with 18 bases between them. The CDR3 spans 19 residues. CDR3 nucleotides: TGTGCCAGCAGCTTAGCGGAAGGGGAGCCGACTTTCTCCTACAATGAGCAGTTCTTC. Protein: CASSLAEGEPTFSYNEQFF.

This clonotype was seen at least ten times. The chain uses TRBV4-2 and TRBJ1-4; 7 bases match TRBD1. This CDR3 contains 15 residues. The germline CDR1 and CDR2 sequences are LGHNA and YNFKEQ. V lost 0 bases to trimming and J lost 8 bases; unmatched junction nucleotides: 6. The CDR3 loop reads CASSQDNRGGEKLFF. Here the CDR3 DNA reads TGTGCCAGCAGCCAAGATAACAGGGGAGGGGAAAAACTGTTTTTT.

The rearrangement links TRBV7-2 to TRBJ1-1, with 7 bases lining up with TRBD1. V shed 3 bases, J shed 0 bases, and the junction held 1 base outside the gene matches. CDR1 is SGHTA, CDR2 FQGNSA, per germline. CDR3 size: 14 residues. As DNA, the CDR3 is TGTGCCAGCAGCTTCGACAGGGTGAACACTGAAGCTTTCTTT. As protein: CASSFDRVNTEAFF.

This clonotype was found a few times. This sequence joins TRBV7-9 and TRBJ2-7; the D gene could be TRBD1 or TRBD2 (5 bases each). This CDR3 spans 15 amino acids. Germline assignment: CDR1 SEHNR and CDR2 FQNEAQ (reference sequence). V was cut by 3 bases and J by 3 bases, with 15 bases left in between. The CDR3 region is CASSFFRDGIYEQYF. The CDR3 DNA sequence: TGTGCCAGCAGCTTCTTCCGGGACGGAATCTACGAGCAGTACTTC.

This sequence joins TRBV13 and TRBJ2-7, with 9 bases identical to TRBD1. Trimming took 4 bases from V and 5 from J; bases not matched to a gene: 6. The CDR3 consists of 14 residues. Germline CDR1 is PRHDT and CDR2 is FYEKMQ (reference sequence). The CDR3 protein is CASSSGTGMNEQYF. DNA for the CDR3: TGTGCCAGCAGCTCCGGGACAGGGATGAACGAGCAGTACTTC.

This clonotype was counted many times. The CDR3 DNA reads TGTGCCAGCAGTTACCCCGGGACAGGGGGCTCTGAAGCTTTCTTT. Its protein is CASSYPGTGGSEAFF. The chain employs TRBV6-5 and TRBJ1-1, with 12 bases aligning to TRBD1. The germline V gene encodes CDR1 MNHEY and CDR2 SVGAGI. J gave up 6 bases and V 2 bases, and 4 bases lay outside the gene matches. The CDR3 has 15 residues.

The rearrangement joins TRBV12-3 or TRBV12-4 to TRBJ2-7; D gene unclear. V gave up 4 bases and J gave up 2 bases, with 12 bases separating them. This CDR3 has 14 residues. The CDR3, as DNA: TGTGCCAGCAGTTCCCCTGGACGGCCCTACGAGCAGTACTTC. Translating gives CASSSPGRPYEQYF.

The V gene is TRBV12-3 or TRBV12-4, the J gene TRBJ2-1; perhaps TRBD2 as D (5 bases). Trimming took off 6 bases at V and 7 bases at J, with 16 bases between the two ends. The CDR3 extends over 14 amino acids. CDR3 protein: CASSTHGVTNEQFF. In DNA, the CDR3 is TGTGCCAGCAGCACCCACGGGGTTACTAATGAGCAGTTCTTC.

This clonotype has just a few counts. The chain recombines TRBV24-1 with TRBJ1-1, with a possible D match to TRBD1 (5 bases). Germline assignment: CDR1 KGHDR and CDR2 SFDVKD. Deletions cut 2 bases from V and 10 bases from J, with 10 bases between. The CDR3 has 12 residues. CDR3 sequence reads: CATSDYSGRAFF. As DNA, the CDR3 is TGTGCCACCAGTGATTACTCAGGGAGAGCTTTCTTT.

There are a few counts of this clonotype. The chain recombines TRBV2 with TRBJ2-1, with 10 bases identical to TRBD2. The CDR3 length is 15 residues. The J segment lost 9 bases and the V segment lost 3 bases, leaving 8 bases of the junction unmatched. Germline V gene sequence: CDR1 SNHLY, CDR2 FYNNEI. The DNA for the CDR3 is TGTGCCAGCAGTGATTGGCTAGCGGGAGCTGCTGAGCAGTTCTTC. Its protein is CASSDWLAGAAEQFF.

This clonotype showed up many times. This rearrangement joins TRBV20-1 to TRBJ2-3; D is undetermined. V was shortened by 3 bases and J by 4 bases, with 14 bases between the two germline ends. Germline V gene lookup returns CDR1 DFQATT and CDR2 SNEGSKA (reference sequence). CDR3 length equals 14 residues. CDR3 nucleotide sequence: TGCAGTGCTAGGGGGATCTTCTCCGCAGATACGCAGTATTTT. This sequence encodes CSARGIFSADTQYF.

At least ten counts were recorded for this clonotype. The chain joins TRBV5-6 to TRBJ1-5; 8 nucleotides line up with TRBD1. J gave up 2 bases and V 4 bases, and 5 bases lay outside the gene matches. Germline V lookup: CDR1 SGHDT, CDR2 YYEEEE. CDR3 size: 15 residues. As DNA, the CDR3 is TGTGCCAGCAGCCGGGACAGGCTGCGCAATCAGCCCCAGCATTTT. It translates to CASSRDRLRNQPQHF.